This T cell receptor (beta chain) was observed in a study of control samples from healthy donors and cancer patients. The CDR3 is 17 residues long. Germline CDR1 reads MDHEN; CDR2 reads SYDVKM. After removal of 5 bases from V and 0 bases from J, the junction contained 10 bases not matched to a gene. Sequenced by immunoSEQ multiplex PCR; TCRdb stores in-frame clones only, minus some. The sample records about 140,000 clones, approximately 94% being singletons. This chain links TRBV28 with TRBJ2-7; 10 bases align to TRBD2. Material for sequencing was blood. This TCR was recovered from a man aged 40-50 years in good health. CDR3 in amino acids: CASSLGTSAGISYEQYF. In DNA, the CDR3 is TGTGCCAGCAGTCTCGGGACTAGCGCGGGGATCTCCTACGAGCAGTACTTC.